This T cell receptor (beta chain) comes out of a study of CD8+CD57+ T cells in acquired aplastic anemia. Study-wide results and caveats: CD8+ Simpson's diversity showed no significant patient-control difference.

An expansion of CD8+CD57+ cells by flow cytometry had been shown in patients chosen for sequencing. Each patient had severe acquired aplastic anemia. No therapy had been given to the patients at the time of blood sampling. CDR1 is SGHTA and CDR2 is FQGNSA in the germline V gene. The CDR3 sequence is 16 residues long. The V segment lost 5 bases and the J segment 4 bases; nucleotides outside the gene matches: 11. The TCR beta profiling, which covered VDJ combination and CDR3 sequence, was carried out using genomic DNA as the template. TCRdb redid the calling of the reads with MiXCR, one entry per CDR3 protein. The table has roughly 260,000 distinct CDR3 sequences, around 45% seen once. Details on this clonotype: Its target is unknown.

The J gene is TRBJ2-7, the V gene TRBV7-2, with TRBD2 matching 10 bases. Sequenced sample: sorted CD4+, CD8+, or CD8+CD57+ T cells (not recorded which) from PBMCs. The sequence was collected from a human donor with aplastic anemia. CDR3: CASSNGPGTSVYEQYF. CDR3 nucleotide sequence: TGTGCCAGCAGCAACGGACCCGGGACTAGCGTATACGAGCAGTACTTC.